This T cell receptor (beta chain) is from a study of T-cell memory formation after mild COVID-19 (dated by TCRdb to about 2021). A note on the overall study: Most TCR sequence clusters were specific to one of the two donors. T-cell clones expanding and contracting after mild COVID-19 in a couple of donors were tracked by longitudinal TCRalpha and TCRbeta repertoire sequencing. Two young, previously healthy adult volunteers, one female and one male, were included in the cohort.

V gives up 4 bases and J gives up 3 bases, and the segment between their germline ends measures 16 bases. CDR1 and CDR2, per the germline V gene, are SGHRS and YFSETQ. The CDR3 sequence holds 15 residues, the cysteine and phenylalanine included. The entry retains the CDR3 DNA only, 45 bases that are in frame from base 1. Findings and caveats that apply to the study as a whole: Contracting CD4+ clones appeared mostly in the CM and EM memory subsets, whereas CD8+ clones were enriched in EMRA. Only two mild cases were covered in the study, and larger cohorts including severe cases with pre-infection samples were considered necessary. Clones that contracted from day 15 to 85 showed balanced CD4/CD8 phenotypes, whereas a second wave of clones that expanded from day 15 to 37 leaned towards CD4+. Some responding clones were detected in pre-infection memory, which suggested that pre-existing cross-reactive memory T cells had joined the SARS-CoV-2 response. The second-wave clones that peaked on day 37 were not confirmed to be SARS-CoV-2 specific.

Ficoll-Paque density gradient centrifugation was used to isolate PBMCs. Comment on this clonotype: Its antigen specificity is not known. No clone much larger than this one lies a single base away; base qualities are absent.

The data were produced on an Illumina NovaSeq 6000. TCRalpha and TCRbeta cDNA libraries were constructed by 5'RACE with constant-segment primers, with sample barcodes and unique molecular identifiers being introduced. Trizol reagent was used to extract RNA from every sample. Amplification of the libraries took two PCR steps, and the second step added a second sample barcode plus Illumina TruSeq adapters. Libraries were sequenced on an Illumina NovaSeq with 2 x 150 bp paired-end reads. The original methods were these. The reads were demultiplexed and collapsed into UMI-guided consensus sequences using migec v1.2.7. With mixcr v2.1.11, UMI consensuses were aligned to TRA and TRB V and J templates and assembled into clonotypes. Clonotypes were classified as expanded or contracted when called significant by both edgeR and NoisET, with noise models trained on biological replicates. edgeR calls used a false discovery rate-adjusted p below 0.01 and a log2 fold-change threshold of 1. As an exploratory analysis of dynamics, max-normalized trajectories of the 1000 most abundant clonotypes were examined with PCA combined with hierarchical clustering. Separately sequenced CD4+ and CD8+ repertoires were used to assign the CD4 or CD8 phenotype of responding clones. The raw public data were reprocessed by TCRdb itself: fastp quality trimming at Q25, MiXCR clonotype calling, in-frame beta chains only. Duplicate CDR3 protein sequences are folded into a single record with the most common DNA and genes. Here the V and J calls rest on TCRdb's processing, not on the authors' analysis. The table for this sample lists roughly 52,000 distinct CDR3 sequences; 7% to 8% of them were counted only once. The ten largest make up roughly 1.5% of the sample.

The chain is encoded by TRBV5-1 joined to TRBJ1-1; tentative D gene TRBD1, with 5 bases matching. Sequenced input: PBMCs or a T cell subset sorted from them (not recorded which). This receptor was taken from a man between 18 and 29 years old who had mild COVID-19 (a few samples of this study predate the infection). The sample titles of this study are shuffled in the database, so cell type and time point are left out; the donor was told from shared clones. This receptor carries the CDR3 CASSLSDWGDTEAFF. In nucleotide form, the sequence is TGCGCCAGCAGCCTATCTGATTGGGGGGACACTGAAGCTTTCTTT. Outside the CDR3, residues come from the reference TRBV5-1 and TRBJ1-1 proteins, so the full variable domain is: KAGVTQTPRYLIKTRGQQVTLSCSPISGHRSVSWYQQTPGQGLQFLFEYFSETQRNKGNFPGRFSGRQFSNSRSEMNVSTLELGDSALYLCASSLSDWGDTEAFFGQGTRLTVV.